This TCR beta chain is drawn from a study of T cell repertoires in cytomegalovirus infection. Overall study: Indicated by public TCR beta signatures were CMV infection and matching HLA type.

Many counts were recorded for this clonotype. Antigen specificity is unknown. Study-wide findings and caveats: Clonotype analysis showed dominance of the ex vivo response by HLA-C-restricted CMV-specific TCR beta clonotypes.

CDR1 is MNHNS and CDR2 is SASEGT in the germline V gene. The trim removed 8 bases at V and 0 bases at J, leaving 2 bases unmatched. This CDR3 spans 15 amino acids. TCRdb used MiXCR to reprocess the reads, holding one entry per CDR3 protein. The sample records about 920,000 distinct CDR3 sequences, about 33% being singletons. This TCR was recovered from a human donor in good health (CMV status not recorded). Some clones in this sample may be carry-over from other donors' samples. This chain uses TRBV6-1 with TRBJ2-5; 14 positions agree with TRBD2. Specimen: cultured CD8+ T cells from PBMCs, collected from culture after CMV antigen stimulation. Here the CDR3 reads CASGGLAGDQETQYF. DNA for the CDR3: TGTGCCAGCGGGGGACTAGCGGGGGACCAAGAGACCCAGTACTTC.